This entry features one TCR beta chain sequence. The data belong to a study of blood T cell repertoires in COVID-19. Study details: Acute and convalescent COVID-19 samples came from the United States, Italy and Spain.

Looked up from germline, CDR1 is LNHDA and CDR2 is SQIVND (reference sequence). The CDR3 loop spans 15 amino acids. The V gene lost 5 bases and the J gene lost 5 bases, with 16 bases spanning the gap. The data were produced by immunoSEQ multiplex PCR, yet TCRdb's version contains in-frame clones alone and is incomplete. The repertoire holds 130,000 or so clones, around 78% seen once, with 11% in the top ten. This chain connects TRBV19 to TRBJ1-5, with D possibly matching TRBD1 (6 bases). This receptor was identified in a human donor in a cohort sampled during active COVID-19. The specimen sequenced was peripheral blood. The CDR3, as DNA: TGTGCCAGTAGTCCCTCGGACAGAGATTATCAGCCCCAGCATTTT. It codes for CASSPSDRDYQPQHF. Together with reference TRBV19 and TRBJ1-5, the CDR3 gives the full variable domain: DGGITQSPKYLFRKEGQNVTLSCEQNLNHDAMYWYRQDPGQGLRLIYYSQIVNDFQKGDIAEGYSVSREKKESFPLTVTSAQKNPTAFYLCASSPSDRDYQPQHFGDGTRLSIL.